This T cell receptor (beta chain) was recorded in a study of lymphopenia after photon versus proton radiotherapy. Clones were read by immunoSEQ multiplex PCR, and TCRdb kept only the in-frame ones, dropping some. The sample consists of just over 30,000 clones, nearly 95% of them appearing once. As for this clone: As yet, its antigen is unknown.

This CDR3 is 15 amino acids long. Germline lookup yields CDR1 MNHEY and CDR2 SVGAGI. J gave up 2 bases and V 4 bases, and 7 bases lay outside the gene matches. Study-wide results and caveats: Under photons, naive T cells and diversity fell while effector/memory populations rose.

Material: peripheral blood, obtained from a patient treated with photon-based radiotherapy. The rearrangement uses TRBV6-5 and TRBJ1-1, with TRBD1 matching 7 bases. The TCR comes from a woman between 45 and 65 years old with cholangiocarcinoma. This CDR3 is CASSSQGEANTEAFF. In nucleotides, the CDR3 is TGTGCCAGCAGTTCGCAGGGGGAGGCCAACACTGAAGCTTTCTTT.